Below, 7 T cell receptor beta chains from the same sample are listed, as sequenced in a study of vaccination and CD4 T cells after COVID-19 (dated by TCRdb to between 2020 and 2023). Receptor libraries were prepared by PCR. These reads were obtained on an Illumina iSeq 100. TCR sequencing of DNA from cultured CD4+ T cells used the Oncomine TCR Beta short-read assay at the Johns Hopkins FTIC core. TCRdb reran the public reads through fastp at Q25 and MiXCR, keeping productive beta chains. Identical CDR3 protein sequences are pooled into one entry, listed with their most common genes and DNA. This sample comprises 19,000 or so distinct CDR3 sequences, around four fifths of them detected only once. The ten largest clones take up roughly 17% of the sample. According to the study, the label for this sample's treatment or condition signals: roughly 11-day PBMC culture with coronavirus spike peptide pools or control peptides (ViraFEST assay).

Antigens of these TCRs are unknown. Sequenced material: CD4+ T cells from blood, cultured in vitro, taken after SARS-CoV-2 vaccination. The source is a human donor who received a COVID-19 vaccine.

The rearrangement uses TRBV2 and TRBJ1-2; 7 bases are a match to TRBD1. V lost 6 bases to trimming and J lost 4 bases; unmatched junction nucleotides: 17. The CDR3 runs to 17 residues. Germline V CDR1 and CDR2: SNHLY, FYNNEI. The CDR3 sequence: CASRATGAAVFSYGYTF. The CDR3 DNA sequence: TGTGCCAGCAGAGCCACAGGGGCCGCAGTGTTTAGCTATGGCTACACCTTC.

The gene calls are TRBV30 and TRBJ1-1, with 11 bases fitting TRBD1. V trimming: 5 bases; J trimming: 4 bases; junction bases outside the gene matches: 6. The CDR3 sequence is 14 residues long. CDR1 is GTSNPN, CDR2 SVGIG, per germline (reference sequence). The CDR3 coding sequence is TGTGCCTGGTCCTCCGGGACAGGGGGCACTGAAGCTTTCTTT. Encoded protein: CAWSSGTGGTEAFF.

The chain combines TRBV20-1 with TRBJ2-4; 8 bases are shared with TRBD1. Germline V gene lookup returns CDR1 DFQATT and CDR2 SNEGSKA (reference sequence). This CDR3 has 16 amino acids. The ends lost 5 bases at V and 1 base at J; junction bases unmatched: 10. The CDR3 region has the DNA TGCAGTGCTGGGGAACTCCAGGGGGCTGCCAAAAACATTCAGTACTTC. Its protein product is CSAGELQGAAKNIQYF.

The chain links TRBV20-1 to TRBJ2-3; 10 nucleotides agree with TRBD2. The germline V gene has CDR1 DFQATT and CDR2 SNEGSKA (reference sequence). This CDR3 contains 18 residues. V dropped 6 bases and J dropped 4; count of bases not matched to a gene: 19. The CDR3 spells CSAYIPIEIAGGADTQYF. CDR3 coding DNA: TGCAGTGCCTACATCCCCATCGAGATAGCGGGGGGTGCAGATACGCAGTATTTT.

This CDR3 is CSAAEKGQGGNGYTF. The DNA for the CDR3 is TGCAGTGCCGCCGAGAAGGGACAGGGGGGAAATGGCTACACCTTC. V and J are TRBV20-1 and TRBJ1-2, with 11 bases identical to TRBD1. The V gene end was trimmed by 6 bases and the J gene end by 6 bases; junction bases not matched to a gene: 12. Germline-derived CDR1 and CDR2 are DFQATT and SNEGSKA (reference sequence). CDR3 size: 15 residues.

This sequence joins TRBV2 and TRBJ1-6, with a tentative D call TRBD1 (5 bases). V dropped 6 bases and J dropped 9 bases, with 18 bases sitting between them. The germline V gene has CDR1 SNHLY and CDR2 FYNNEI. The CDR3 covers 15 residues. The CDR3: CASRSPGGEGSPLHF. The CDR3 DNA is TGTGCCAGCAGATCCCCGGGGGGAGAGGGTTCACCCCTCCACTTT.

Comments on this clonotype: Germline and junction disagree at one end, which may indicate a read error. This chain connects TRBV6-2 or TRBV6-3 to TRBJ1-1; D is uncertain. Per germline, CDR1 MNHEY and CDR2 SVGEGT. There are 15 residues in the CDR3. The CDR3 loop is CASSYSWLENTEAFF. In DNA, the CDR3 is TGTGCCAGCAGCTACTCGTGGCTAGAGAACACTGAAGCTTTCTTT.